These 30 T cell receptor beta chains were all obtained from the same sample, sequenced in a study of blood T cell repertoires in COVID-19. Generated by immunoSEQ multiplex PCR, the TCRdb table keeps only in-frame clones and is missing some. Among 200,000 to 300,000 clones, more than 75% were seen once, and the ten largest hold approximately 5.5%. Sequencing was performed on peripheral blood. These receptors all stem from a woman aged 80 or older with COVID-19, enrolled during active disease.

The count of this clone is one. CDR3 sequence reads: CASKGSQGHEAFF. In DNA, the CDR3 is TGTGCCTCCAAGGGATCTCAGGGACACGAAGCTTTCTTT. This chain connects TRBV27 to TRBJ1-1; D perhaps matches TRBD1 (6 bases). Between the trimmed V and J ends, which lost 11 bases and 8 bases, there was a span of 21 bases. From germline, CDR1 is MNHEY and CDR2 SMNVEV (reference sequence). The CDR3 extends over 13 amino acids.

This chain uses TRBV5-1 with TRBJ1-6; a weak D match, TRBD1 (5 bases). Germline V lookup: CDR1 SGHRS, CDR2 YFSETQ. This CDR3 spans 14 amino acids. Trimming left V 4 bases short and J 4 bases short, with 9 bases between. The CDR3 loop reads CASSLTAYNSPLHF. The CDR3 region has the DNA TGCGCCAGCAGCCTGACAGCTTATAATTCACCCCTCCACTTT.

The rearrangement joins TRBV5-1 to TRBJ2-2, with TRBD2 matching 10 bases. Trimming at V came to 4 bases and at J to 5 bases, leaving 11 bases not matched to a gene. The CDR3 runs to 17 residues. From germline, CDR1 is SGHRS and CDR2 YFSETQ. The CDR3 spells CASSKSLAGERTGELFF. In DNA, the CDR3 is TGCGCCAGCAGCAAGAGTCTAGCGGGGGAGAGAACCGGGGAGCTGTTTTTT.

The count of this clone is one. The genes are TRBV28 and TRBJ1-3; D possibly corresponds to TRBD1 (5 bases). Looked up from germline, CDR1 is MDHEN and CDR2 is SYDVKM. The V and J ends lost 7 bases and 2 bases respectively, with 15 bases between them. The CDR3 covers 15 residues. This CDR3 reads CASTNQGLAGNTIYF. The CDR3, as DNA: TGTGCCAGCACTAACCAGGGTCTCGCTGGAAACACCATATATTTT.

The chain is built from TRBV5-1 and TRBJ2-3; 7 bases are a match to TRBD2. CDR1 and CDR2 (germline): SGHRS, YFSETQ. The CDR3 sequence is 15 residues long. V shed 3 bases, J shed 5 bases, and the junction held 9 bases outside the gene matches. Here the CDR3 reads CASSWGGSGEDTQYF. CDR3 sequence (DNA): TGCGCCAGCAGCTGGGGGGGTAGCGGCGAAGATACGCAGTATTTT.

V usage is TRBV7-9 and J usage is TRBJ1-2; 8 nucleotides agree with TRBD1. Germline assignment: CDR1 SEHNR and CDR2 FQNEAQ (reference sequence). The CDR3 is 12 amino acids. After removal of 4 bases from V and 8 bases from J, the junction contained 3 bases not matched to a gene. As DNA, the CDR3 is TGTGCCAGCAGCTCCAGGGGGCACGGCTACACCTTC. It codes for CASSSRGHGYTF.

J is TRBJ1-1 and V is TRBV10-1; D remains unclear. Germline V gene lookup returns CDR1 WNHNN and CDR2 SYGVQD (reference sequence). V was pared by 0 bases and J by 0 bases, with 8 bases between. The CDR3 extends over 15 amino acids. The CDR3 coding sequence is TGCGCCAGCAGTGAGTCCTGGAGCATGAACACTGAAGCTTTCTTT. Translating gives CASSESWSMNTEAFF.

About this clone: Germline and junction disagree at one end, which may indicate a read error. The chain joins TRBV7-2 to TRBJ1-4, with 8 bases aligning to TRBD1. CDR1 is SGHTA and CDR2 is FQGNSA in the germline V gene. The CDR3 totals 19 residues. This CDR3 is CASSLEVVAGTGPNERLFF. CDR3 DNA sequence: TGTGCCAGCAGCTTAGAAGTGGTAGCTGGGACAGGCCCTAATGAAAGACTGTTTTTT.

The V gene is TRBV28, the J gene TRBJ2-1; D possibly corresponds to TRBD1 (6 bases). CDR1 MDHEN and CDR2 SYDVKM come from the germline V gene. The CDR3 spans 16 residues. V was cut by 5 bases and J by 0 bases, with 14 bases left in between. The CDR3 loop is CASSPLGQNSYNEQFF. For the CDR3, the DNA is TGTGCCAGCAGTCCGCTCGGACAGAACTCCTACAATGAGCAGTTCTTC.

V gene TRBV11-2 combines with J gene TRBJ2-3; 8 bases are a match to TRBD2. V was pared by 4 bases and J by 0 bases, with 6 bases of the junction left unmatched. CDR1 is SGHAT and CDR2 is FQNNGV in the germline V gene. This CDR3 has 16 residues. The CDR3 sequence is CASSSRGGISTDTQYF. The CDR3 nucleotides read TGTGCCAGCAGCTCCCGGGGGGGAATTAGCACAGATACGCAGTATTTT.

The rearrangement links TRBV5-1 to TRBJ1-1; tentatively, D is TRBD1 (6 bases). Trimming cost V 4 bases and J 0 bases, with 13 bases left between them. Looked up from germline, CDR1 is SGHRS and CDR2 is YFSETQ. The CDR3 has 15 residues. In DNA form, the CDR3 reads TGCGCCAGCAGCGGTCGACAGGCCATGAACACTGAAGCTTTCTTT. This translates into CASSGRQAMNTEAFF.

The chain uses TRBV3-1 (or the pseudogene TRBV3-2) and TRBJ1-5, with D uncertain. Germline V gene data show CDR1 as LGHDT and CDR2 as YNNKEL (reference sequence). The germline V and J ends were trimmed by 0 bases and 3 bases, with 12 bases remaining between them. This CDR3 region has 16 residues. The CDR3 region is CASSQDSAGPNQPQHF. Here the CDR3 DNA reads TGTGCCAGCAGCCAAGATAGTGCAGGTCCCAATCAGCCCCAGCATTTT.

This clone was observed a few times. The chain combines TRBV12-2 with TRBJ2-5; no DNA check was done on the table's D call, TRBD1. TRBV12-2 is a documented pseudogene. This CDR3 contains 18 residues. CDR3 DNA sequence: TGTGCAAGTCGAGATGCCCGATTGGCACTCGTCAGGGAACGGACCCAGTACTTC. Protein: CASRDARLALVRERTQYF.

The J gene is TRBJ1-2, the V gene TRBV28; the match to TRBD1 covers 8 bases. Trimming removed 6 bases from V and 7 bases from J; junction bases left unmatched: 16. Looked up from germline, CDR1 is MDHEN and CDR2 is SYDVKM. This CDR3 region has 16 residues. For the CDR3, the DNA is TGTGCCAGCAGCCTCGGTGGGACAGGCCTCTTTGGTGGCTACACCTTC. The encoded protein is CASSLGGTGLFGGYTF.

The V gene is TRBV3-1 (or the pseudogene TRBV3-2), the J gene TRBJ1-6, with D tentatively TRBD1 (5 bases). The CDR3 sequence is 16 residues long. V was clipped by 0 bases and J by 10 bases, with 16 bases between them. CDR1 and CDR2 from the germline V gene are LGHDT and YNNKEL (reference sequence). The DNA for the CDR3 is TGTGCCAGCAGCCAAGATGGGAGGGGATTGGCCTCACCCCTCCACTTT. Translating it yields CASSQDGRGLASPLHF.

This clone was recorded only once. V gene TRBV18 combines with J gene TRBJ1-3; D remains ambiguous. V lost 0 bases to trimming and J lost 4 bases, with 10 bases between them. There are 15 residues in the CDR3. Germline-derived CDR1 and CDR2 are KGHSH and LQKENI. DNA of the CDR3: TGTGCCAGCTCACCACCCGGGGTCCCCGGAAACACCATATATTTT. This sequence encodes CASSPPGVPGNTIYF.

This sequence joins TRBV6-2 or TRBV6-3 and TRBJ2-7; D is possibly TRBD1 (6 bases). CDR3 length: 14 amino acids. From germline, CDR1 is MNHEY and CDR2 SVGEGT. Trimming removed 6 bases from V and 4 bases from J, with 16 bases in between. CDR3 sequence: CASSGDTRTYEQYF. DNA of the CDR3: TGTGCCAGCAGCGGGGACACAAGGACGTACGAGCAGTACTTC.

The rearrangement uses TRBV20-1 and TRBJ2-3; TRBD2 matches at 8 bases. The V segment lost 3 bases and the J segment 6 bases; nucleotides outside the gene matches: 8. The CDR3 consists of 14 residues. Germline V gene sequence: CDR1 DFQATT, CDR2 SNEGSKA (reference sequence). The CDR3 region has the DNA TGCAGTGCTAGTCCGGCTAGCGGGCGGGATACGCAGTATTTT. This gives the protein CSASPASGRDTQYF.

This clone was found a few times. V and J are TRBV2 and TRBJ1-5; D remains ambiguous. V was cut by 0 bases and J by 8 bases, with 11 bases left in between. The CDR3 contains 14 residues. CDR1 and CDR2 (germline): SNHLY, FYNNEI. CDR3 DNA sequence: TGTGCCAGCAGTGAAGCGAGAGAGCTTAAGCCCCAGCATTTT. Translation: CASSEARELKPQHF.

This chain joins TRBV4-2 and TRBJ1-1, with D unresolved. The CDR3 totals 16 residues. Germline CDR1 LGHNA, CDR2 YNFKEQ. Trimming cost V 1 base and J 0 bases, with 12 bases left between them. DNA for the CDR3: TGTGCCAGCAGCCAAGTTGCGGAGGCTTTGAACACTGAAGCTTTCTTT. Amino acids: CASSQVAEALNTEAFF.

This chain uses TRBV4-1 with TRBJ1-2; tentative D call: TRBD1 (6 bases). The CDR3 is made up of 14 amino acids. V was clipped by 0 bases and J by 4 bases, with 9 bases between them. Germline CDR1 reads MGHRA; CDR2 reads YSYEKL. This chain's CDR3 is CASSQDRGAYGYTF. The DNA for the CDR3 is TGCGCCAGCAGCCAAGACAGGGGCGCCTATGGCTACACCTTC.

This chain joins TRBV29-1 and TRBJ1-2; no reliable D call. CDR1 is SQVTM and CDR2 is ANQGSEA in the germline V gene. This CDR3 contains 13 residues. Trimming left V 3 bases short and J 4 bases short, with 12 bases between. The CDR3, as DNA: TGCAGCGTTGATGCCGGATCGGGCTATGGCTACACCTTC. Translating it yields CSVDAGSGYGYTF.

The chain is built from TRBV5-1 and TRBJ1-4, with D uncertain. Germline CDR1 and CDR2: SGHRS and YFSETQ. The CDR3 length is 15 residues. Trimming removed 0 bases at V and 8 bases at J, with 14 bases between. CDR3 protein: CASSLGPGLGEKLFF. Written as DNA, the CDR3 is TGCGCCAGCAGCTTGGGACCGGGTTTAGGAGAAAAACTGTTTTTT.

The chain employs TRBV28 and TRBJ1-2; 9 positions agree with TRBD1. J lost 8 bases, V lost 3 bases, and 13 bases had no gene match. The CDR3 spans 16 residues. Germline loops: CDR1 MDHEN, CDR2 SYDVKM. In DNA, the CDR3 is TGTGCCAGCAGTTTTATAACCGGGACAGGGCCTATCGGCTACACCTTC. Translating gives CASSFITGTGPIGYTF.

V gene TRBV28 combines with J gene TRBJ2-2; D is ambiguous. The germline CDR1 and CDR2 sequences are MDHEN and SYDVKM. The CDR3 contains 18 residues. Trimming cost V 2 bases and J 1 base, with 17 bases left between them. CDR3 bases: TGTGCCAGCAGTTTAAGGTGGGCCCCTTTGGGGAACACCGGGGAGCTGTTTTTT. Protein: CASSLRWAPLGNTGELFF.

Of note for this clone: The junction does not match germline at one end; this may be a read error. The gene calls are TRBV7-9 and TRBJ1-2, with 12 bases aligning to TRBD1. Germline CDR1 and CDR2: SEHNR and FQNEAQ (reference sequence). The CDR3 covers 16 residues. The CDR3 nucleotides read TGTGCCAGCAGCCTAGCACGGGACAGGGGGCGCGATGGCTACACCTTC. Translating it yields CASSLARDRGRDGYTF.

The J gene is TRBJ1-3, the V gene TRBV5-1; the D gene is possibly TRBD1 (6 bases). Germline loops: CDR1 SGHRS, CDR2 YFSETQ. V lost 3 bases, J lost 0 bases, and 13 bases lay in between. This CDR3 has 16 residues. The CDR3 reads CASSSEGGNSGNTIYF. The CDR3 bases are TGCGCCAGCAGCTCGGAAGGGGGTAACTCTGGAAACACCATATATTTT.

The J gene is TRBJ2-4, the V gene TRBV20-1; 10 bases are a match to TRBD1. The CDR3 runs to 16 residues. Looked up from germline, CDR1 is DFQATT and CDR2 is SNEGSKA (reference sequence). Trimming cost V 3 bases and J 1 base; bases outside gene matches: 6. The CDR3 loop reads CSASDPGQGAKNIQYF. For the CDR3, the DNA is TGCAGTGCTAGTGACCCGGGACAGGGGGCCAAAAACATTCAGTACTTC.

This clone was detected a few times. This chain joins TRBV7-7 and TRBJ2-5, with D hard to call. Trimming took 4 bases from V and 1 from J, leaving 13 bases between them. Per the germline V gene, CDR1 is SSHAT and CDR2 is FNYEAQ (reference sequence). CDR3 length: 15 residues. Here the CDR3 DNA reads TGTGCCAGCAGCTGGGCCGGTGGCAGCCAAGAGACCCAGTACTTC. Encoded protein: CASSWAGGSQETQYF.

The gene calls are TRBV19 and TRBJ1-1; 7 bases line up with TRBD1. This CDR3 is built from 13 residues. Losses at the gene ends were 6 bases for V and 1 base for J; bases not matched to a gene: 2. Germline assignment: CDR1 LNHDA and CDR2 SQIVND (reference sequence). In DNA form, the CDR3 reads TGTGCCAGTAGAAACAGGGGGAACACTGAAGCTTTCTTT. Its protein is CASRNRGNTEAFF.